A selection of T cell receptor beta chains follows, all from one sample in a study of neoadjuvant anti-PD-1 for oral cavity cancer. Using immunoSEQ multiplex PCR, the repertoire was profiled, and TCRdb retains in-frame clones only, with some absent. The sample yields roughly 25,000 clones, 27% seen once. The sample here was tumor tissue, taken after nivolumab (anti-PD-1) treatment. Receptors originate from a person aged 40 to 85 with oral cavity squamous cell carcinoma. Both conserved end residues are part of each CDR3. A D gene is named only where the DNA matches it firmly. The size of a clone is reported for some rows only, either as once, few or many, or as a class for expanded clones.

TGTGCCAGCAGCTTGGGCAGGGCCCCCCAAGAGACCCAGTACTTC CASSLGRAPQETQYF TRBJ2-5 NA few TRBV5-8
TGTGCCAGCAGCTTGGGGACTAGCGGGAGGGCCGGGTTCTTC CASSLGTSGRAGFF TRBJ2-1 TRBD2 few TRBV7-8
TGTGCCACCCTTGGGGGGGGGTCCTACGAGCAGTACTTC CATLGGGSYEQYF TRBJ2-7 TRBD2 NA TRBV27
TGTGCCAGCAGCACCCCTTTAGGGGAGACCCAGTACTTC CASSTPLGETQYF TRBJ2-5 NA NA TRBV4-2
TGTGCCAGCTCACCCGGACAGGGGGTACTGGAGCAGTACTTC CASSPGQGVLEQYF TRBJ2-7 TRBD1 NA TRBV18
TGCGCCAGCAGCGTGCAGGGTAGCTCCTACAATGAGCAGTTCTTC CASSVQGSSYNEQFF TRBJ2-1 NA NA TRBV5-1
TGTGCCACCCGGACAGGGTGGTATGGCTACACCTTC CATRTGWYGYTF TRBJ1-2 TRBD1 NA TRBV25-1
TGTGCCAGCAGTCGTAGCGGGAGGGCCTACTTC CASSRSGRAYF TRBJ2-7 TRBD2 NA TRBV6-5
TGCAGCGTCACCAGGGGGGTCACCGGGGAGCTGTTTTTT CSVTRGVTGELFF TRBJ2-2 NA many TRBV29-1
TGTGCCAGCAGCGCGGGCCTAACCTACGAGCAGTACTTC CASSAGLTYEQYF TRBJ2-7 NA NA TRBV2
TGTGCCAGCAGCAGACAGGGGAACACTGAAGCTTTCTTT CASSRQGNTEAFF TRBJ1-1 TRBD1 NA TRBV7-3
TGTGCCAGCTCACCACCGAGCGGGAGTAAAGATGAGCAGTTCTTC CASSPPSGSKDEQFF TRBJ2-1 TRBD2 few TRBV18
TGTGCCAGCAGTTTATCCCGACAGAGCTATGGCTACACCTTC CASSLSRQSYGYTF TRBJ1-2 NA NA TRBV27
TGTGCCAGCAGTTATGACAATAGCAATCAGCCCCAGCATTTT CASSYDNSNQPQHF TRBJ1-5 NA few TRBV2
TGTGCCAGCAGCTTGCTCTCCAGCGGGAGGGCCTACAATGAGCAGTTCTTC CASSLLSSGRAYNEQFF TRBJ2-1 TRBD2 many TRBV7-3
TGCAGCGTTCTTTCCGGAAGCTCCTACAATGAGCAGTTCTTC CSVLSGSSYNEQFF TRBJ2-1 NA NA TRBV29-1
TGTGCCAGCAGCCAAAGAGGCCTGAGAGAGCAGTTCTTC CASSQRGLREQFF TRBJ2-1 NA many TRBV16
TGTGCCAGCAGCTCTGGGACTGCTTCGAACGAGCAGTACTTC CASSSGTASNEQYF TRBJ2-7 NA NA TRBV27
TGTGCCAGCAGTTGGTGGACAACCTATGAAGCTTTCTTT CASSWWTTYEAFF TRBJ1-1 NA few TRBV28
TGTGCCAGCAGAGACAGGGATAACTCGAACACTGAAGCTTTCTTT CASRDRDNSNTEAFF TRBJ1-1 TRBD1 NA TRBV6-8
TGTGCCAGCAGCGGTAGCGGAACCTACGAGCAGTACTTC CASSGSGTYEQYF TRBJ2-7 NA NA TRBV9
TGTGCCAGCAGCTCCCAGACAGGGAGGGATTACGAGCAGTACTTC CASSSQTGRDYEQYF TRBJ2-7 NA NA TRBV13
TGTGCCAGCAGCGCCGGACTGAGCTACAATGAGCAGTTCTTC CASSAGLSYNEQFF TRBJ2-1 NA NA TRBV11-1
TGTGCCAGCAGTGAACAGGGGAACAATCAGCCCCAGCATTTT CASSEQGNNQPQHF TRBJ1-5 TRBD1 few TRBV6-4
TGTGCCAGCAGTAATAACTATGGCTACACCTTC CASSNNYGYTF TRBJ1-2 NA NA TRBV2
TGTGCCAGCAGTCCCGGGGGCGGGACTGAAGCTTTCTTT CASSPGGGTEAFF TRBJ1-1 NA NA TRBV28
TGCGCCAGCACCTACCCTGGGTCGGAGACCCAGTACTTC CASTYPGSETQYF TRBJ2-5 NA NA TRBV5-1
TGTGCCAGCAGTCCCGGGACAGGGGGCTTATTCTATGGCTACACCTTC CASSPGTGGLFYGYTF TRBJ1-2 TRBD1 NA TRBV27
TGTGCCAGCAGCATCGGGGGGCGCGCTGAAGCTTTCTTT CASSIGGRAEAFF TRBJ1-1 NA NA TRBV9
TGTGCCAGCATTGGAGACCGCTCCTACAATGAGCAGTTCTTC CASIGDRSYNEQFF TRBJ2-1 NA NA TRBV6-6
TGTGCCAGCAGCTTCCAAGACACGGGGTTCGGAGCTTTCTTT CASSFQDTGFGAFF TRBJ1-1 NA few TRBV5-4
TGCAGCGTTGTCGGGTATGGGTCTCAAGAGACCCAGTACTTC CSVVGYGSQETQYF TRBJ2-5 NA few TRBV29-1
TGTGCCAGCAGCCTGGCCCCACAGCACGAATACTACGAGCAGTACTTC CASSLAPQHEYYEQYF TRBJ2-7 NA few TRBV5-5
TGTGCCAGCACTTGGATAGCGGGAGTTGGTACCGGGGAGCTGTTTTTT CASTWIAGVGTGELFF TRBJ2-2 TRBD2 NA TRBV28
TGTGCCAGCAGTTACGGGGGGACTAGCGGGAGAAACATTCAGTACTTC CASSYGGTSGRNIQYF TRBJ2-4 TRBD2 NA TRBV6-5
TGTGCCAGCAGCGTAGGTCTCGGGGCCGCCCCCTACGAGCAGTACTTC CASSVGLGAAPYEQYF TRBJ2-7 NA few TRBV9
TGTGCCAGCAGCTTAGGGACTATCTCTGGCTACACCTTC CASSLGTISGYTF TRBJ1-2 NA few TRBV28
TGTGCCAGCAGCTTTAGGGCGACCTACGAGCAGTACTTC CASSFRATYEQYF TRBJ2-7 NA NA TRBV5-5
TGTGCCAGCAGCGACGGGGACAGAACGAACACTGAAGCTTTCTTT CASSDGDRTNTEAFF TRBJ1-1 TRBD1 few TRBV7-6
TGTGCCAGTAGCGACAGGGGCTATGGCTACACCTTC CASSDRGYGYTF TRBJ1-2 TRBD1 NA TRBV19